This T cell receptor beta chain was identified in a study of post-analysis software for immune sequencing data. Notes on the study in general: A significant reduction in normalized Chao1 diversity was observed in multiple sclerosis patients versus controls. Among 5 or 6 TRBV segments more frequent in patients than controls were TRBV5-6, TRBV5-1 and TRBV20-1.

A note on this clonotype: The target antigen is unknown.

The authors incorporated unique molecular identifiers into the TCR beta cDNA libraries. TCRdb recomputed calls from the PCR reads with MiXCR, one row per CDR3 protein. Here the sample spans hundreds of thousands of distinct CDR3 sequences, 25% to 30% being singletons. Germline CDR1 is SGHRS and CDR2 is YFSETQ. Trimming took off 2 bases at V and 0 bases at J, with 12 bases between the two ends. CDR3 length equals 16 residues. The chain has TRBV5-1 and TRBJ2-1; perhaps D is TRBD1 or TRBD2 (6 bases each). The sample consisted of blood. This TCR was recovered from a girl aged 5-17 years with multiple sclerosis. The CDR3 loop reads CASSLDEGGSYNEQFF. The CDR3 DNA follows: TGCGCCAGCAGCTTAGACGAGGGGGGCTCCTACAATGAGCAGTTCTTC.